This is a list of T cell receptor beta chains from one sample in a study of shared T cell receptors in the human thymus. Generated by immunoSEQ multiplex PCR, the TCRdb table keeps only in-frame clones and is missing some. The data contain under 700,000 clones, around 78% of them singletons. This same sample was also part of a study on human thymus T cells.

Sequencing was carried out using thymocytes. These receptor sequences come from a boy in the first two years of life with a congenital heart defect. The CDR3 runs from the conserved cysteine through the conserved F or W. Fields, in order: D gene, clone size, J gene, V gene, CDR3 DNA, CDR3 protein. D genes are given only for firm matches. Only some rows state a clone size, as once, few, many or a class for expanded clones.

.	.	TRBJ2-2	TRBV6-1	TGTGCCAGTTTGGCCGGGACAACGAACACCGGGGAGCTGTTTTTT	CASLAGTTNTGELFF
.	few	TRBJ2-1	TRBV27	TGTGCCAGCAGCCACGGTCCCTCCAATGAGCAGTTCTTC	CASSHGPSNEQFF
.	few	TRBJ1-1	TRBV10-1	TGCGCCAGCAGCCCGGGGTCCAACACTGAAGCTTTCTTT	CASSPGSNTEAFF
TRBD1	.	TRBJ1-4	TRBV30	TGTGCCTTAGACAGGGGATCAACTAATGAAAAACTGTTTTTT	CALDRGSTNEKLFF
TRBD2	.	TRBJ2-1	TRBV7-2	TGTGCCAGCAGCCCAACTAGCGGGTACAATGAGCAGTTCTTC	CASSPTSGYNEQFF
.	.	TRBJ2-5	TRBV2	TGTGCCAGCCTCCAGGGGGGAAACCAGTTACCCCAGTACTTC	CASLQGGNQLPQYF
.	.	TRBJ1-1	TRBV10-3	TGTGCCATCAGTGAGACCACGAACGTACTTCTTAACACTGAAGCTTTCTTT	CAISETTNVLLNTEAFF
.	.	TRBJ1-5	TRBV4-1	TGCGCCAGCAGCCACGTCCCGGCAGGGGAAGGGTATAGCAATCAGCCCCAGCATTTT	CASSHVPAGEGYSNQPQHF
TRBD1	.	TRBJ2-2	TRBV15	TGTGCCACCGCACGGGACAGAAACACCGGGGAGCTGTTTTTT	CATARDRNTGELFF
TRBD1	.	TRBJ2-1	TRBV5-1	TGCGCCAGCAGCTCCCGGGACAGGTCCAACAATGAGCAGTTCTTC	CASSSRDRSNNEQFF